This T cell receptor beta chain was recorded in a study of OX40 agonist ivuxolimab in advanced cancers. Whole-study results and caveats: Some of the nonresponding patients also showed low levels of normalized T-cell clonal expansion.

Some clones are missing from TCRdb's copy, which holds only in-frame ones; the method was immunoSEQ multiplex PCR. This table has 60,000 or so clones, 84% appearing once. Turning to this clone: The target antigen is unknown.

V was pared by 2 bases and J by 7 bases, with 14 bases between. Looked up from germline, CDR1 is MNHNY and CDR2 is SVGAGI (reference sequence). This CDR3 is built from 15 residues. The source material was CD4+ or CD8+ T cells sorted from blood, sampled in a trial of the OX40 agonist ivuxolimab. The TCR originated in an adult with an advanced solid tumor such as melanoma, head and neck, liver or kidney cancer. V gene TRBV6-6 combines with J gene TRBJ1-4; D possibly corresponds to TRBD1 (6 bases). CDR3 in DNA: TGTGCCAGCAGTTACCGTACAGGGTTAGGTGAAAAACTGTTTTTT. Protein sequence: CASSYRTGLGEKLFF.